This TCR beta chain was sequenced in a study of Ad26.COV2.S vaccination and SARS-CoV-2 variants. The method was immunoSEQ multiplex PCR; TCRdb's version includes in-frame clones alone and lacks a portion of them. The data show around 300,000 clones, with almost 90% seen just once and about 5% held by the top ten. V was clipped by 6 bases and J by 3 bases; unmatched bases: 7. The CDR3 consists of 15 residues. Germline V gene lookup returns CDR1 SGHTA and CDR2 FQGNSA. Study observations and caveats: Whether participants received vaccine or placebo, their non-spike TCR breadth was similar. Placebo recipients had lower spike-specific TCR breadth than vaccine recipients. Total T cell responses were possibly underestimated by TCR breadth and depth analyses.

This clone was found once. Its specificity is unknown. Treatment in this sample: around 19 received Ad26.COV2.S at low or high dose, single or two shots; a few received placebo; per-sample allocation not given. Following the first vaccine or placebo injection, samples were taken on day 63. An Ad26 vector was used to express Wuhan-strain SARS-CoV-2 spike as the vaccine. The J gene is TRBJ2-7, the V gene TRBV7-2; TRBD2 matches at 11 bases. Sequenced here: peripheral blood, sampled in a trial of Ad26.COV2.S vaccine versus placebo. The source of this sequence is a person between 18 and 65 years old who received the Ad26.COV2.S COVID-19 vaccine or a placebo. This CDR3 is CASSTTSGEGYEQYF. The CDR3 nucleotides are TGTGCCAGCAGTACGACTAGCGGGGAAGGCTACGAGCAGTACTTC.